A selection of T cell receptor beta chains follows, all from one sample in a study of T cell responses to AZD1222 COVID-19 vaccine. TCRdb keeps only in-frame clones here, not all; method: immunoSEQ multiplex PCR. The sample lists 150,000 to 200,000 clones, about 91% occurring once. The input for sequencing was peripheral blood, taken on day 0 of AZD1222 vaccination. These receptors all come from an adult in good health. Both conserved end residues are part of each CDR3. The order of the fields is D gene, V gene, J gene, CDR3 DNA, CDR3 protein. A D gene is named only where the DNA matches it firmly.

>.|TRBV6-5|TRBJ1-2
TGTGCCAGCAGTCTTACCTGGGGGCAGGCCTATGGCTACACCTTC
CASSLTWGQAYGYTF
>.|TRBV20-1|TRBJ1-6
TGCAGTGCTAGTAGGGGCGATAATTCACCCCTCCACTTT
CSASRGDNSPLHF
>.|TRBV6-1|TRBJ2-3
TGTGCCAGCAGTGAGGCCCTTTTACCCGTCACAGATACGCAGTATTTT
CASSEALLPVTDTQYF
>.|TRBV2|TRBJ1-2
TGTGCCAGCAGTAGGGAGGGCTATGGCTACACCTTC
CASSREGYGYTF
>.|TRBV6-2/TRBV6-3|TRBJ1-2
TGTGCCAGCAGTTACGGCGCAAGGACCGGCTCCGGCTACACCTTC
CASSYGARTGSGYTF
>TRBD1|TRBV7-2|TRBJ2-2
TGTGCCAGCAGCTCCCCGGGACAGACTAACACCGGGGAGCTGTTTTTT
CASSSPGQTNTGELFF
>.|TRBV30|TRBJ1-6
TGTGCCTGGAGTTCGTGGGGAATTCTCCACTTT
CAWSSWGILHF
>.|TRBV30|TRBJ2-2
TGTGCCTGGAACCCTCCTTCCTCGGGTGGGGAGCTGTTTTTT
CAWNPPSSGGELFF
>.|TRBV7-2|TRBJ2-1
TGTGCCAGCAGCTTTCCCTACAATGAGCAGTTCTTC
CASSFPYNEQFF
>.|TRBV16|TRBJ2-3
TGTGCCAGCAGCCAATATTCAACGGGGGCAGATACGCAGTATTTT
CASSQYSTGADTQYF